The 29 T cell receptor beta chains presented below share a single source sample, sequenced in a study of blood T cells in healthy people across ages. A sample-barcoded 5' primer and a J-beta primer mix were used in a second PCR of roughly 6 to 11 cycles. MiXCR, run by TCRdb on the 5' RACE reads, gives a single entry per CDR3 protein. Of 890,000 or so distinct CDR3 sequences listed, 62% are singletons. Sequencing input: blood. The receptors come from a man aged 25 to 45 in good health.

The genes are TRBV7-9 and TRBJ2-3; D is unresolved. The CDR3 extends over 15 amino acids. Deletions cut 4 bases from V and 4 bases from J, with 15 bases between. Germline V gene data show CDR1 as SEHNR and CDR2 as FQNEAQ (reference sequence). The DNA for the CDR3 is TGTGCCAGCAGCTCTTCATGGCAGGTAGCAGATACGCAGTATTTT. It specifies CASSSSWQVADTQYF.

This rearrangement joins TRBV4-3 to TRBJ2-5; 12 bases agree with TRBD2. The CDR3 runs 16 residues. Per the germline V gene, CDR1 is LGHNA and CDR2 is YSLEER. V lost 5 bases to trimming and J lost 6 bases; unmatched junction nucleotides: 10. The DNA of the CDR3 is TGCGCCAGCAGCGAAAATCCTAGCGGGGGGGCGCAGACCCAGTACTTC. Translating gives CASSENPSGGAQTQYF.

The V gene is TRBV20-1, the J gene TRBJ1-6, with unresolved D. V gave up 0 bases and J gave up 0 bases, with 12 bases separating them. The CDR3 is 17 residues long. The germline V gene has CDR1 DFQATT and CDR2 SNEGSKA (reference sequence). CDR3 DNA sequence: TGCAGTGCTAGAGATCGGCTTTCTGGCTCCTATAATTCACCCCTCCACTTT. This codes for CSARDRLSGSYNSPLHF.

V usage is TRBV7-9 and J usage is TRBJ2-1; 10 nucleotides agree with TRBD2. Germline CDR1 and CDR2: SEHNR and FQNEAQ (reference sequence). This CDR3 comprises 18 residues. V trimming: 6 bases; J trimming: 4 bases; junction bases outside the gene matches: 15. CDR3 region: CASSPPGLLAGLYNEQFF. In nucleotides, the CDR3 is TGTGCCAGCAGTCCCCCCGGCCTACTAGCGGGGTTGTACAATGAGCAGTTCTTC.

The J gene is TRBJ2-5, the V gene TRBV7-2, with D unresolved. The ends were cut back, 1 base at V and 12 bases at J, with 12 bases in the middle. Germline lookup yields CDR1 SGHTA and CDR2 FQGNSA. CDR3 size: 12 residues. The CDR3, as DNA: TGTGCCAGCAGCTTAGGGGCAGCTGGAGAGTACTTC. Amino acids: CASSLGAAGEYF.

The V gene is TRBV12-3 or TRBV12-4, the J gene TRBJ2-5, with no clear D. The CDR3 contains 12 residues. V was cut by 4 bases and J by 8 bases, with 11 bases left in between. CDR3 amino acids: CASSSYRETQYF. The CDR3 bases are TGTGCCAGCAGTTCCTACCGAGAAACCCAGTACTTC.

Written as DNA, the CDR3 is TGTGCCAGCAGCCCCTCTTGGGAGGGAGGGGGCACAGATACGCAGTATTTT. It codes for CASSPSWEGGGTDTQYF. This sequence joins TRBV7-2 and TRBJ2-3, with 7 bases fitting TRBD2. This CDR3 spans 17 amino acids. Germline CDR1 reads SGHTA; CDR2 reads FQGNSA. Unmatched junction bases numbered 12, after V lost 5 bases and J lost 1 base. Combining the CDR3 with reference TRBV7-2 and TRBJ2-3 gives the whole variable domain GAGVSQSPSNKVTEKGKDVELRCDPISGHTALYWYRQSLGQGLEFLIYFQGNSAPDKSGLPSDRFSAERTGGSVSTLTIQRTQQEDSAVYLCASSPSWEGGGTDTQYFGPGTRLTVL.

The chain is built from TRBV21-1 and TRBJ1-1. TRBV21-1 is designated a pseudogene. The CDR3 spans 11 residues. The CDR3 sequence is CASIRRTEAFF. In DNA, the CDR3 is TGTGCCAGCATCAGACGTACTGAAGCTTTCTTT.

This clonotype appeared many times. The chain has TRBV4-2 and TRBJ2-5; 8 positions agree with TRBD1. CDR1 LGHNA and CDR2 YNFKEQ come from the germline V gene. The CDR3 runs to 14 residues. V trimming: 0 bases; J trimming: 4 bases; junction bases outside the gene matches: 1. CDR3 DNA: TGTGCCAGCAGCCAAGAAGACAGGGGAGAGACCCAGTACTTC. Protein sequence: CASSQEDRGETQYF.

Worth noting for this clonotype: A much larger clone lies one base from this, so it may be a read error. The chain couples TRBV7-2 to TRBJ1-2, with D unclear. CDR3 length equals 15 residues. Germline V gives CDR1 SGHTA, CDR2 FQGNSA. In nucleotides, the CDR3 is TGTGCCAGCAGCTTAGAGGGCCAACCTAACTATGGCTGCACCTTC. It specifies CASSLEGQPNYGCTF.

V usage is TRBV6-2 or TRBV6-3 and J usage is TRBJ1-6; possibly TRBD1 for D (6 bases). The CDR3 sequence is 19 residues long. V shed 8 bases and J shed 7 bases, with 30 bases lying between them. Germline lookup yields CDR1 MNHEY and CDR2 SVGEGT. Written as DNA, the CDR3 is TGTGCCAGCCGAATCCCGTCGGTAGTGAGGGACACGAGAAATTCACCCCTCCACTTT. Translated: CASRIPSVVRDTRNSPLHF.

This chain links TRBV7-9 with TRBJ2-1; D is unclear. This CDR3 is 12 amino acids long. CDR1 is SEHNR, CDR2 FQNEAQ, per germline (reference sequence). V lost 5 bases, J lost 7 bases, and 9 bases lay in between. The CDR3 here is CASSPNLNEQFF. CDR3 in DNA: TGTGCCAGCAGCCCCAACTTGAATGAGCAGTTCTTC.

The chain links TRBV15 to TRBJ2-7, with 12 bases fitting TRBD1. CDR1 is LNHNV, CDR2 YYDKDF, per germline (reference sequence). After removal of 6 bases from V and 5 bases from J, the junction contained 11 bases not matched to a gene. The CDR3 contains 16 residues. This CDR3 is CATRLTGTGGTHEQYF. In nucleotides, the CDR3 is TGTGCCACCAGACTTACCGGGACAGGGGGCACCCACGAGCAGTACTTC.

The chain joins TRBV30 to TRBJ2-4; D is undetermined. Between the trimmed V and J ends, which lost 3 bases and 10 bases, there was a span of 10 bases. From germline, CDR1 is GTSNPN and CDR2 SVGIG (reference sequence). There are 11 residues in the CDR3. The CDR3 reads CAWSGSNIQYF. The CDR3 region has the DNA TGTGCCTGGAGCGGCAGCAATATTCAGTACTTC.

The chain employs TRBV20-1 and TRBJ1-5; D not resolved. Germline CDR1 and CDR2: DFQATT and SNEGSKA (reference sequence). The V and J ends lost 3 bases and 3 bases respectively, with 12 bases between them. The length of the CDR3 is 14 residues. The CDR3 coding sequence is TGCAGTGCTAGGCCCCTATCAAACAATCAGCCCCAGCATTTT. Its translation: CSARPLSNNQPQHF.

This chain links TRBV5-1 with TRBJ2-7, with a tentative D call TRBD2 (5 bases). The better agreement between TRBJ2-1 and the DNA end casts doubt on the J call. The CDR3 is 14 amino acids. Germline V CDR1 and CDR2: SGHRS, YFSETQ. As DNA, the CDR3 is TGCGCCAGCGGCGGTCCGGGGAGTTACAATGAGCAGTTCTTC. Protein sequence: CASGGPGSYNEQFF.

This clonotype was seen just once. This rearrangement joins TRBV6-5 to TRBJ2-7; 10 bases line up with TRBD2. The end of the DNA aligns better with TRBJ2-5, so the J call may be wrong. Germline V lookup: CDR1 MNHEY, CDR2 SVGAGI. The CDR3 consists of 15 residues. The CDR3 reads CASSLLAGRQETQYF. The CDR3 DNA follows: TGTGCCAGCAGCCTACTAGCGGGGCGGCAAGAGACCCAGTACTTC.

This sequence joins TRBV9 and TRBJ1-5; D is unclear. The CDR3 totals 12 residues. V was cut by 0 bases and J by 9 bases, with 7 bases left in between. CDR1 and CDR2 from the germline V gene are SGDLS and YYNGEE. This CDR3 reads CASSVGGGPQHF. The CDR3 DNA reads TGTGCCAGCAGCGTAGGTGGCGGGCCCCAGCATTTT.

J is TRBJ1-2 and V is TRBV4-3; TRBD1 aligns across 8 bases. The CDR3 has 17 residues. From germline, CDR1 is LGHNA and CDR2 YSLEER. V lost 4 bases and J lost 3; bases outside the gene matches: 13. This chain's CDR3 is CASSRAAATGAYYGYTF. In DNA form, the CDR3 reads TGCGCCAGCAGCCGAGCTGCCGCGACAGGGGCCTACTATGGCTACACCTTC.

The chain carries TRBV21-1 and TRBJ2-1; the tabulated D call, TRBD1, remains unverified against the DNA. TRBV21-1 is deemed a pseudogene. The CDR3 extends over 16 amino acids. CDR3 sequence (DNA): TGTGCCAGCAGCAAGGGTGAGGTTCCCCGGTACAATGAGCAGTTCTTC. Translated: CASSKGEVPRYNEQFF.

The rearrangement uses TRBV4-3 and TRBJ2-1, with D possibly TRBD2 on 5 matching bases. V was clipped by 0 bases and J by 13 bases, with 13 bases between them. The V gene's germline CDR1 is LGHNA and CDR2 YSLEER. The CDR3 has 13 amino acids. The DNA of the CDR3 is TGCGCCAGCAGCCAAGACGCGGGTGAGACCCAGTTCTTC. Its protein is CASSQDAGETQFF.

The rearrangement uses TRBV5-6 and TRBJ2-7; 7 positions agree with TRBD1. Germline CDR1 and CDR2: SGHDT and YYEEEE. The ends lost 5 bases at V and 2 bases at J; junction bases unmatched: 7. The CDR3 loop spans 14 amino acids. The CDR3 reads CASRTRDRAYEQYF. The CDR3 nucleotides are TGTGCCAGCAGGACCCGGGACAGAGCCTACGAGCAGTACTTC. The variable domain in full, with the rest retrieved from reference TRBV5-6 and TRBJ2-7, is DAGVTQSPTHLIKTRGQQVTLRCSPKSGHDTVSWYQQALGQGPQFIFQYYEEEERQRGNFPDRFSGHQFPNYSSELNVNALLLGDSALYLCASRTRDRAYEQYFGPGTRLTVT.

V usage is TRBV7-2 and J usage is TRBJ2-4, with 7 bases lining up with TRBD2. Near its end, the DNA agrees better with TRBJ2-5, so the J call may be wrong. The CDR3 length is 15 residues. The V gene's germline CDR1 is SGHTA and CDR2 FQGNSA. CDR3 amino acids: CASSFSGNSQETQYF. The CDR3 region has the DNA TGTGCCAGCAGTTTCAGCGGGAATTCCCAAGAGACCCAGTACTTC.

This clonotype was seen only a few times. The chain uses TRBV4-1 and TRBJ2-1; 8 positions agree with TRBD2. The junction had 13 bases not matched to a gene; V was cut back by 1 base and J by 8 bases. Germline assignment: CDR1 MGHRA and CDR2 YSYEKL. The CDR3 sequence is 17 residues long. The CDR3 is CASSQALTGTRRHEQFF. The CDR3 nucleotides read TGCGCCAGCAGCCAAGCTCTAACCGGGACTAGGCGTCATGAGCAGTTCTTC.

This clonotype appeared a few times. The rearrangement uses TRBV6-5 and TRBJ2-7; D might be TRBD1 (6 bases). Trimming took off 6 bases at V and 0 bases at J, with 12 bases between the two ends. Germline V lookup: CDR1 MNHEY, CDR2 SVGAGI. The CDR3 loop spans 14 amino acids. CDR3 bases: TGTGCCAGCAGCCCTTACAGGGTCTCCTACGAGCAGTACTTC. It encodes CASSPYRVSYEQYF.

The genes are TRBV4-3 and TRBJ1-5, with D perhaps matching TRBD1 (6 bases). The length of the CDR3 is 15 residues. Germline CDR1 and CDR2: LGHNA and YSLEER. The ends were cut back, 1 base at V and 6 bases at J, with 13 bases in the middle. CDR3 sequence reads: CASSQGWGGGQPQHF. Here the CDR3 DNA reads TGCGCCAGCAGCCAAGGGTGGGGGGGCGGTCAGCCCCAGCATTTT.

About this clonotype itself: At one boundary the junction diverges from the germline segment, which might be a read error. This rearrangement joins TRBV12-3 or TRBV12-4 to TRBJ2-1; no firm D call. The CDR3 runs 15 residues. The CDR3 here is CASSLSHDSGNEQFF. CDR3 nucleotides: TGCGCCAGCAGTTTGAGCCACGACTCTGGCAATGAGCAGTTCTTC.

The chain has TRBV6-1 and TRBJ2-6, with 8 bases matching TRBD1. The V gene's germline CDR1 is MNHNS and CDR2 SASEGT. Losses at the gene ends were 6 bases for V and 0 bases for J; bases not matched to a gene: 7. The CDR3 is 17 residues long. CDR3 sequence reads: CASRKTGASSGANVLTF. The DNA for the CDR3 is TGTGCCAGCAGAAAGACAGGGGCCAGCTCTGGGGCCAACGTCCTGACTTTC.

On this clonotype: This sequence may be a read error, since a much larger clone differs from it by one base. This chain joins TRBV7-8 and TRBJ2-1, with TRBD1 matching 7 bases. The end of the DNA fits TRBJ2-7 better, so the J call may be wrong. This CDR3 comprises 14 residues. Germline-derived CDR1 and CDR2 are SGHVS and FQNEAQ. The CDR3 bases are TGTGCCAGCAGCTTACGAGACAGGGATAATGAGCAGTACTTC. Translated: CASSLRDRDNEQYF.